This TCR beta chain was identified in a study of Graves' ophthalmopathy and Graves' hyperthyroidism. RNA transcripts served as template for amplifying TCR beta CDR3 sequences. RT-PCR in the first round used HTBI primers; a second-round multiplex PCR followed. TCRdb itself ran the multiplex PCR reads through MiXCR, one entry per CDR3 protein. The sample carries under 350,000 distinct CDR3 sequences, roughly 16% recorded once. This clonotype was counted at least ten times. The CDR3 runs 16 residues. From germline, CDR1 is SEHNR and CDR2 FQNEAQ (reference sequence). Trimming took off 5 bases at V and 0 bases at J, with 16 bases between the two ends.

Sequencing was done on a sample of peripheral blood. This chain joins TRBV7-9 and TRBJ1-1; no definite D call. The receptor was derived from an adult man with Graves' ophthalmopathy. CDR3 DNA: TGTGCCAGCAGCCCCCGGACGGGAAACATGAACACTGAAGCTTTCTTT. Translating it yields CASSPRTGNMNTEAFF.